The 16 T cell receptor beta chains in this list originate from one sample, sequenced in a study of T cell responses to AZD1222 COVID-19 vaccine. TCRdb keeps only in-frame clones here, not all; method: immunoSEQ multiplex PCR. The data show some 120,000 clones, with about 92% seen just once and approximately 1.1% held by the top ten. The sequenced sample was peripheral blood, obtained on day 0 of AZD1222 vaccination. The receptors shown here come from an adult in good health.

The J gene is TRBJ1-2, the V gene TRBV28, with 7 nucleotides matching TRBD1. The CDR3 totals 13 residues. V shed 5 bases, J shed 9 bases, and the junction held 9 bases outside the gene matches. Germline-derived CDR1 and CDR2 are MDHEN and SYDVKM. The CDR3 is CASSTQDRRSYTF. The CDR3 nucleotides are TGTGCCAGCAGTACCCAGGACAGGAGGAGCTACACCTTC.

This rearrangement joins TRBV30 to TRBJ2-2; 7 nucleotides agree with TRBD1. The CDR3 sequence is 15 residues long. The V and J ends lost 3 bases and 3 bases, in that order; junction bases with no gene match: 7. CDR1 is GTSNPN and CDR2 is SVGIG in the germline V gene (reference sequence). CDR3 sequence: CAWRSGTVYTGELFF. CDR3 in DNA: TGTGCCTGGAGGTCCGGGACAGTTTACACCGGGGAGCTGTTTTTT.

The chain combines TRBV5-1 with TRBJ1-1; D gene uncertain. The CDR3 spans 14 residues. Germline V CDR1 and CDR2: SGHRS, YFSETQ. Trimming stripped 0 bases from V and 0 bases from J, with 6 bases between. CDR3 sequence: CASSLDSMNTEAFF. The CDR3, as DNA: TGCGCCAGCAGCTTGGACAGCATGAACACTGAAGCTTTCTTT.

The V call is TRBV5-5, the J call TRBJ1-5; 7 positions agree with TRBD1. The V gene end was trimmed by 4 bases and the J gene end by 3 bases; junction bases not matched to a gene: 7. The CDR3 length is 15 residues. Germline V CDR1 and CDR2: SGHKS, YYEKEE (reference sequence). The CDR3 sequence: CASSLRTGHNQPQHF. The CDR3 DNA follows: TGTGCCAGCAGCCTGCGGACAGGTCACAATCAGCCCCAGCATTTT.

The rearrangement links TRBV5-1 to TRBJ2-2, with 9 bases identical to TRBD2. The CDR3 extends over 13 amino acids. CDR1 and CDR2 from the germline V gene are SGHRS and YFSETQ. J lost 6 bases, V lost 4 bases, and 1 base had no gene match. The CDR3 bases are TGCGCCAGCAGCCCTAGCGGGGCCGGGGAGCTGTTTTTT. Its protein is CASSPSGAGELFF. The full variable domain, its missing parts supplied by reference TRBV5-1 and TRBJ2-2, is KAGVTQTPRYLIKTRGQQVTLSCSPISGHRSVSWYQQTPGQGLQFLFEYFSETQRNKGNFPGRFSGRQFSNSRSEMNVSTLELGDSALYLCASSPSGAGELFFGEGSRLTVL.

A single count supports this clone. This chain uses TRBV30 with TRBJ2-7; D is unresolved. Germline lookup yields CDR1 GTSNPN and CDR2 SVGIG (reference sequence). V was clipped by 0 bases and J by 2 bases, with 8 bases between them. The CDR3 consists of 13 residues. The CDR3 protein is CAWSVSRTYEQYF. The CDR3 DNA is TGTGCCTGGAGTGTATCTAGAACCTACGAGCAGTACTTC.

This clone came up once. This chain uses TRBV5-1 with TRBJ2-5; D possibly uses TRBD1 or TRBD2 (5 bases each). The CDR3 extends over 15 amino acids. The germline CDR1 and CDR2 sequences are SGHRS and YFSETQ. Trimming stripped 5 bases from V and 5 bases from J, with 19 bases between. The CDR3 bases are TGCGCCAGCAGACTTAATGGGGGAGTGGGTGAGACCCAGTACTTC. This codes for CASRLNGGVGETQYF.

The CDR3 DNA sequence: TGTGCCAGCAGCTTACGACTAGCGGGAAGAAACGAGCAGTACTTC. Its protein is CASSLRLAGRNEQYF. V and J are TRBV5-4 and TRBJ2-7; 11 bases match TRBD2. Germline V lookup: CDR1 SGHNT, CDR2 YYREEE (reference sequence). The J segment lost 5 bases and the V segment lost 2 bases, leaving 6 bases of the junction unmatched. CDR3 size: 15 residues.

This chain joins TRBV3-1 (or the pseudogene TRBV3-2) and TRBJ1-6, with 8 bases that match TRBD1. Trimming at V came to 6 bases and at J to 6 bases, leaving 4 bases not matched to a gene. The CDR3 contains 14 residues. The germline gives CDR1 LGHDT, CDR2 YNNKEL (reference sequence). This chain's CDR3 is CASRRQGINSPLHF. CDR3 coding DNA: TGTGCCAGCAGAAGACAGGGGATTAATTCACCCCTCCACTTT.

Only one count was recorded for this clone. The V call is TRBV9, the J call TRBJ2-7, with 9 positions matching TRBD2. The germline V gene encodes CDR1 SGDLS and CDR2 YYNGEE. Trimming removed 0 bases from V and 1 base from J; junction bases left unmatched: 11. The CDR3 length is 18 residues. The CDR3 protein is CASSVGDWASGESYEQYF. The CDR3 DNA reads as TGTGCCAGCAGCGTAGGAGATTGGGCTAGCGGGGAATCCTACGAGCAGTACTTC.

As DNA, the CDR3 is TGTGCCAGCAGTTACAACCCGGGACAGAGGTCACCCCTCCACTTT. Residues: CASSYNPGQRSPLHF. The rearrangement joins TRBV6-5 to TRBJ1-6; 7 bases are shared with TRBD1. The V and J ends lost 2 bases and 10 bases, in that order; junction bases with no gene match: 8. In germline, CDR1 is MNHEY, CDR2 SVGAGI. The CDR3 length is 15 residues.

The rearrangement links TRBV6-4 to TRBJ2-1; 14 bases match TRBD2. Germline V CDR1 and CDR2: MRHNA, SNTAGT. This CDR3 is built from 14 residues. Germline trimming cut 3 bases from V and 8 bases from J; bases unmatched to any gene: 0. This chain's CDR3 is CASSEGLAGDEQFF. The CDR3 nucleotides are TGTGCCAGCAGTGAGGGACTAGCGGGAGATGAGCAGTTCTTC.

This chain connects TRBV12-1 to TRBJ1-1. TRBV12-1 is termed a pseudogene. The CDR3 length is 13 residues. CDR3 loop: CASSFASNTEAFF. DNA of the CDR3: TGTGCCAGCAGCTTTGCTTCTAACACTGAAGCTTTCTTT.

The rearrangement uses TRBV24-1 and TRBJ2-1; D is unclear. Trimming shortened V by 6 bases and J by 6 bases, and 11 bases separated the two germline ends. CDR1 and CDR2 (germline): KGHDR, SFDVKD. The length of the CDR3 is 13 residues. DNA of the CDR3: TGTGCCACCAGTATAGGGTTGATCAATGAGCAGTTCTTC. Protein sequence: CATSIGLINEQFF.

This rearrangement joins TRBV7-6 to TRBJ2-1, with D possibly matching TRBD2 (6 bases). CDR1 and CDR2 (germline): SGHVS, FNYEAQ. The CDR3 runs 16 residues. With 2 bases removed from V and 4 bases from J, the gap between germline ends came to 15 bases. The CDR3 region has the DNA TGTGCCAGCAGCTTAATAACGGCGGGGACGTACAATGAGCAGTTCTTC. Amino acid sequence: CASSLITAGTYNEQFF.

The chain recombines TRBV6-1 with TRBJ2-2; D is unresolved. Looked up from germline, CDR1 is MNHNS and CDR2 is SASEGT. The V end lost 1 base, the J end lost 6 bases, and 6 bases lay between the germline ends. There are 13 residues in the CDR3. CDR3 in DNA: TGTGCCAGCAGTGAAGTGAGCTCCGGGGAGCTGTTTTTT. Protein: CASSEVSSGELFF.